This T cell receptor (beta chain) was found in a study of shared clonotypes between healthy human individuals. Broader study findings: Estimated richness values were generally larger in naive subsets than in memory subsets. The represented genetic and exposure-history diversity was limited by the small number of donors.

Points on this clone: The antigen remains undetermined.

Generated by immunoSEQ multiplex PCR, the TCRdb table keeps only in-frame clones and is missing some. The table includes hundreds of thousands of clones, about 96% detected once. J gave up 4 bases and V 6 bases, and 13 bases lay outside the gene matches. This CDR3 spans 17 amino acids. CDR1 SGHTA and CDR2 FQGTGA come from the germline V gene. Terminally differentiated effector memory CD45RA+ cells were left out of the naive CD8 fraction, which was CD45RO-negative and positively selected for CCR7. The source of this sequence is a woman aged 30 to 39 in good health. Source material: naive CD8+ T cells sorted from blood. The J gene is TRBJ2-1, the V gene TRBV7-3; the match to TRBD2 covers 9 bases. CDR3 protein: CASSLNSGSLLYNEQFF. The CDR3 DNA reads TGTGCCAGCAGTCTCAATAGCGGGAGCCTTCTTTACAATGAGCAGTTCTTC.